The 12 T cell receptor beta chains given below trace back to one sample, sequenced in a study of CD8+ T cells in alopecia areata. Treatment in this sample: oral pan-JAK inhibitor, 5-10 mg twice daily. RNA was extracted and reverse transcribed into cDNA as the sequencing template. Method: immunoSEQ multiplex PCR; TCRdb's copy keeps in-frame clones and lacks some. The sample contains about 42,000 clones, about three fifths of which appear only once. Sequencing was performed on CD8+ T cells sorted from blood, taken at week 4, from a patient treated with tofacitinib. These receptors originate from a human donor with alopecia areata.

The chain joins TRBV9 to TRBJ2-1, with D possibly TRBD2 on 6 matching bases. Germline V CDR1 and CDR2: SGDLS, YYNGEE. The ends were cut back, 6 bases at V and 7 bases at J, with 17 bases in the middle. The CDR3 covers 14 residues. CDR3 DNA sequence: TGTGCCAGCACCTTAGGGGCGGCGGGGAATGAGCAGTTCTTC. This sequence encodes CASTLGAAGNEQFF.

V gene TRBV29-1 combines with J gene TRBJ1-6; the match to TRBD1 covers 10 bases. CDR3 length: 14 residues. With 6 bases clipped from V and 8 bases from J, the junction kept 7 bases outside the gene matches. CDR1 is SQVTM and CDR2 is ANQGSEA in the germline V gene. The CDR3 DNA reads TGCAGCGTCGGAAATGGGACAGGGGATTCACCCCTCCACTTT. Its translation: CSVGNGTGDSPLHF.

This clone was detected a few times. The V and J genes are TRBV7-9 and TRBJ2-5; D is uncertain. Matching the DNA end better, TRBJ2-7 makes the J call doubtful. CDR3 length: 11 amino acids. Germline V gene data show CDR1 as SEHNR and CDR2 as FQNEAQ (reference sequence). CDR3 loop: CASSDLYEQYF. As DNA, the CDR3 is TGTGCCAGCAGCGATCTCTACGAGCAGTACTTC.

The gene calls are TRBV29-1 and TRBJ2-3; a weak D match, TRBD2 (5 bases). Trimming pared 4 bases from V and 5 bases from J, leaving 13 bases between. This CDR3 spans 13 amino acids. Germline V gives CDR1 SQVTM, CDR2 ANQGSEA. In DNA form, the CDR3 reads TGCAGCGTTGTCGTCGGTCGGGGAGATACGCAGTATTTT. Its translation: CSVVVGRGDTQYF.

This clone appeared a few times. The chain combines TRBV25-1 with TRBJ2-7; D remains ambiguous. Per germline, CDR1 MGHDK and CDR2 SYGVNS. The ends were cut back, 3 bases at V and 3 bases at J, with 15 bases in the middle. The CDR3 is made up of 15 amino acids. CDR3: CASSDWAEMNYEQYF. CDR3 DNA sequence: TGTGCCAGCAGTGATTGGGCGGAGATGAACTACGAGCAGTACTTC.

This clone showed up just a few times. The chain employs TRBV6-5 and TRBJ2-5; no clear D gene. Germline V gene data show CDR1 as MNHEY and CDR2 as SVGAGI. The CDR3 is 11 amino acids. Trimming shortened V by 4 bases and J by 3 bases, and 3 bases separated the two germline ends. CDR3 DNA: TGTGCCAGCAGTTCGGAAGAGACCCAGTACTTC. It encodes CASSSEETQYF.

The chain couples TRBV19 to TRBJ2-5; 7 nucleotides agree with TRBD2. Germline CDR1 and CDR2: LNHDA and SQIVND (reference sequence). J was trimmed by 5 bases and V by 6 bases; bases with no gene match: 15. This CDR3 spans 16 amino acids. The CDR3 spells CASSLSLEGSGETQYF. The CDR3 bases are TGTGCCAGTAGCCTCTCTCTCGAGGGTAGCGGGGAGACCCAGTACTTC.

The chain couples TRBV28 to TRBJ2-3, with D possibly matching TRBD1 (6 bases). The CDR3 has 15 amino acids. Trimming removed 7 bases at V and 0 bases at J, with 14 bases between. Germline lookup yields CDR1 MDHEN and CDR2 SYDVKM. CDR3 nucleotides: TGTGCCAGCATTATGACAGGAAATAGCACAGATACGCAGTATTTT. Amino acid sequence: CASIMTGNSTDTQYF.

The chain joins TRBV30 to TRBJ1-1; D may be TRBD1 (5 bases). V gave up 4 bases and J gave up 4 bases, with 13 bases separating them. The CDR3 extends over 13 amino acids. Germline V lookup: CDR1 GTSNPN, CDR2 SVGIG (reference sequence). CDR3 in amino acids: CAWTINGATEAFF. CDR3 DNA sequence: TGTGCCTGGACCATAAACGGGGCCACTGAAGCTTTCTTT.

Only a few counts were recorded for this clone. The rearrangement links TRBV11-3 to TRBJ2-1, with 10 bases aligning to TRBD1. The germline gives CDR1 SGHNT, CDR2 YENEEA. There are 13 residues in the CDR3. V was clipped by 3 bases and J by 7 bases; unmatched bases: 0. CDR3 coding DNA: TGTGCCAGCAGCTTGGACAGGGGGAATGAGCAGTTCTTC. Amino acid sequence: CASSLDRGNEQFF.

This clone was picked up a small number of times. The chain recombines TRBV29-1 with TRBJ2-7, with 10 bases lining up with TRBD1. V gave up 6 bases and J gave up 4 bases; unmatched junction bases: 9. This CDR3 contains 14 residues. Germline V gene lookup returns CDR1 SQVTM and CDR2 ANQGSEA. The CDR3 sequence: CSVVPGQGRYEQYF. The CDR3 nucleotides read TGCAGCGTCGTACCGGGACAGGGGCGTTACGAGCAGTACTTC.

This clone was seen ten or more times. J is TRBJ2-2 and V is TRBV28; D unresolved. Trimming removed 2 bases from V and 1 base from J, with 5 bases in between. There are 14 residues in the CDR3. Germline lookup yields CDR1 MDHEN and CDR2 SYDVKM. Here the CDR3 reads CASSLRRNTGELFF. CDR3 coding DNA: TGTGCCAGCAGTTTACGTCGGAACACCGGGGAGCTGTTTTTT.